The entry below gives a single TCR beta chain sequence along with its context. The data belong to a study of STAT5B mutations in CD4+ large granular lymphocyte leukemia. The CDR3 length is 13 residues. Trimming left V 5 bases short and J 7 bases short, with 14 bases between. Germline lookup yields CDR1 MDHEN and CDR2 SYDVKM. This was a survey-level run. TCRdb's table, derived via immunoSEQ multiplex PCR, lists solely in-frame clones and lacks some. The table shows about 25,000 clones, with about 70% occurring only once. The sequencing input was CD4+ T cells from blood buffy coats. The rearrangement uses TRBV28 and TRBJ1-2, with D perhaps matching TRBD1 (6 bases). The clonotype originates from a human donor in good health. Here the CDR3 reads CASSPSDRSGYTF. DNA of the CDR3: TGTGCCAGCAGTCCCTCCGACAGGTCTGGCTACACCTTC.